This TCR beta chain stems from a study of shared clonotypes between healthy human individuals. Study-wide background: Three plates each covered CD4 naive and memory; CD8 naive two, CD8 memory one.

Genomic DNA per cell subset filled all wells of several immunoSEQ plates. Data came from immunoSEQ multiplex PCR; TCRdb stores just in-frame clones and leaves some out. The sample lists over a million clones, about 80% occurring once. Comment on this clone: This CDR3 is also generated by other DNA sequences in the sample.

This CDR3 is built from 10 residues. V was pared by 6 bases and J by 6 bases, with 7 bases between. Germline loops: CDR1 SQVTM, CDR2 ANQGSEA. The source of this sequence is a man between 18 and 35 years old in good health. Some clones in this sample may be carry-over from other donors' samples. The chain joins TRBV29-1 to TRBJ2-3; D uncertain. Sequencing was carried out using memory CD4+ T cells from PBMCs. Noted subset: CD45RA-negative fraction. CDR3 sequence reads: CSVERDTQYF. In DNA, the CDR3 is TGCAGCGTCGAGAGGGATACGCAGTATTTT.